The rows below give T cell receptor beta chains drawn from one sample of a study of blood T cell repertoires in COVID-19. The assay was immunoSEQ multiplex PCR, and TCRdb's table has in-frame clones only and misses some. The data show 450,000 or so clones, 80% to 90% seen once. Sequenced input: peripheral blood. The receptors were gathered from a man aged 18 to 29 with COVID-19, enrolled during active disease. The CDR3 runs from the conserved cysteine through the conserved F or W. Fields, in order: V gene, clone size, CDR3 length, D gene, J gene, CDR3 protein, CDR3 DNA. The D gene is left open where the match is weak. Some rows mark clone size as missing; the rest say once, few, many or name a class of expanded clone.

V: TRBV5-1; size: .; length: 14; D: TRBD1; J: TRBJ2-5; CDR3: CASSLTGGEETQYF; DNA: TGCGCCAGCAGCTTGACAGGGGGTGAGGAGACCCAGTACTTC
V: TRBV7-9; size: .; length: 12; D: .; J: TRBJ2-5; CDR3: CASSKVEETQYF; DNA: TGTGCCAGCAGCAAAGTCGAGGAGACCCAGTACTTC
V: TRBV13; size: .; length: 20; D: TRBD2; J: TRBJ2-3; CDR3: CASSFMPRLAGAPRTDTQYF; DNA: TGTGCCAGCAGCTTCATGCCCCGACTAGCGGGGGCCCCCCGCACAGATACGCAGTATTTT
V: TRBV16; size: .; length: 12; D: .; J: TRBJ2-3; CDR3: CASSQRSSTQYF; DNA: TGTGCCAGCAGCCAAAGGAGTAGCACGCAGTATTTT
V: TRBV7-9; size: .; length: 15; D: TRBD2; J: TRBJ2-1; CDR3: CASSIGTSGSNEQFF; DNA: TGTGCCAGCAGCATCGGGACTAGCGGGAGTAATGAGCAGTTCTTC
V: TRBV7-3; size: .; length: 15; D: TRBD2; J: TRBJ2-1; CDR3: CASSSRLALINEQFF; DNA: TGTGCCAGCAGCTCAAGACTAGCGTTGATCAATGAGCAGTTCTTC
V: TRBV1; size: .; length: 16; D: .; J: TRBJ1-1; CDR3: CTSSHPGQAPNTEAFF; DNA: TGCACCAGCAGCCATCCCGGACAGGCTCCGAACACTGAAGCTTTCTTT
V: TRBV6-2/TRBV6-3; size: .; length: 15; D: TRBD2; J: TRBJ2-7; CDR3: CASSSLAGGSYEQYF; DNA: TGTGCCAGCAGTTCTCTAGCGGGGGGGTCCTACGAGCAGTACTTC
V: TRBV5-1; size: .; length: 12; D: .; J: TRBJ2-7; CDR3: CASREGAYEQYF; DNA: TGCGCCAGCAGGGAGGGCGCCTACGAGCAGTACTTC
V: TRBV5-1; size: .; length: 15; D: TRBD2; J: TRBJ2-1; CDR3: CASSQGLAVLNEQFF; DNA: TGCGCCAGCAGCCAGGGACTAGCGGTTTTGAATGAGCAGTTCTTC
V: TRBV27; size: .; length: 14; D: .; J: TRBJ1-6; CDR3: CASSLRGGNSPLHF; DNA: TGTGCCAGCAGTTTGCGGGGTGGGAATTCACCCCTCCACTTT
V: TRBV4-1; size: few; length: 18; D: .; J: TRBJ2-2; CDR3: CASSQERGLAGRTGELFF; DNA: TGCGCCAGCAGCCAAGAAAGAGGGTTGGCGGGACGGACCGGGGAGCTGTTTTTT
V: TRBV2; size: .; length: 15; D: .; J: TRBJ1-6; CDR3: CASSGNRVYNSPLHF; DNA: TGTGCCAGCAGTGGAAACAGGGTCTATAATTCACCCCTCCACTTT
V: TRBV2; size: .; length: 9; D: .; J: TRBJ2-1; CDR3: CARSGEQFF; DNA: TGTGCCAGGAGCGGGGAGCAGTTCTTC
V: TRBV10-3; size: .; length: 14; D: TRBD1; J: TRBJ1-2; CDR3: CAISEIEGASGYTF; DNA: TGTGCCATCAGTGAGATAGAGGGGGCGAGTGGCTACACCTTC
V: TRBV5-1; size: .; length: 16; D: TRBD1; J: TRBJ2-3; CDR3: CASSLANRGQADTQYF; DNA: TGCGCCAGCAGCTTGGCCAACAGGGGGCAGGCAGATACGCAGTATTTT
V: TRBV3-1/TRBV3-2; size: .; length: 15; D: TRBD1; J: TRBJ2-5; CDR3: CASSQDRGSQETQYF; DNA: TGTGCCAGCAGCCAGGACAGGGGATCCCAAGAGACCCAGTACTTC
V: TRBV6-5; size: .; length: 13; D: .; J: TRBJ1-2; CDR3: CASSYLQNYGYTF; DNA: TGTGCCAGCAGTTACCTACAGAACTATGGCTACACCTTC
V: TRBV6-5; size: .; length: 11; D: .; J: TRBJ2-7; CDR3: CASIDMSEQYF; DNA: TGTGCCAGCATCGACATGTCCGAGCAGTACTTC
V: TRBV6-5; size: .; length: 15; D: TRBD2; J: TRBJ2-2; CDR3: CASRPGGLNTGELFF; DNA: TGTGCCAGCAGGCCGGGGGGGCTGAACACCGGGGAGCTGTTTTTT
V: TRBV5-4; size: .; length: 15; D: TRBD2; J: TRBJ2-5; CDR3: CASNRAGGVGETQYF; DNA: TGTGCCAGCAATCGGGCGGGAGGGGTCGGAGAGACCCAGTACTTC
V: TRBV5-4; size: .; length: 16; D: TRBD1; J: TRBJ1-2; CDR3: CASSLGWDSYNYGYTF; DNA: TGTGCCAGCAGCTTGGGATGGGACAGTTATAACTATGGCTACACCTTC
V: TRBV6-1; size: .; length: 14; D: .; J: TRBJ2-7; CDR3: CASSEAHRGYEQYF; DNA: TGTGCCAGCAGTGAAGCGCATAGGGGCTACGAGCAGTACTTC
V: TRBV2; size: .; length: 18; D: TRBD2; J: TRBJ2-1; CDR3: CASSEGFAGTSAYNEQFF; DNA: TGTGCCAGCAGTGAAGGTTTTGCCGGGACTAGCGCCTACAATGAGCAGTTCTTC
V: TRBV5-1; size: .; length: 14; D: .; J: TRBJ2-3; CDR3: CASSPGLDTDTQYF; DNA: TGCGCCAGCAGCCCGGGACTTGACACAGATACGCAGTATTTT
V: TRBV16; size: .; length: 13; D: TRBD2; J: TRBJ2-7; CDR3: CASSLGGGYEQYF; DNA: TGTGCCAGCAGCCTTGGGGGGGGCTACGAGCAGTACTTC
V: TRBV6-6; size: .; length: 15; D: TRBD1; J: TRBJ2-1; CDR3: CASSYSDRGGDEQFF; DNA: TGTGCCAGCAGTTACTCGGACAGGGGCGGGGATGAGCAGTTCTTC
V: TRBV9; size: .; length: 16; D: TRBD1; J: TRBJ1-5; CDR3: CASSIEWTGKNQPQHF; DNA: TGTGCCAGCAGCATAGAGTGGACAGGGAAAAATCAGCCCCAGCATTTT
V: TRBV7-8; size: many; length: 12; D: .; J: TRBJ1-4; CDR3: CASSPDNEKLFF; DNA: TGTGCCAGCAGCCCCGACAACGAAAAACTGTTTTTT
V: TRBV5-1; size: .; length: 14; D: TRBD2; J: TRBJ2-5; CDR3: CASSRASGGETQYF; DNA: TGCGCCAGCAGTCGGGCTAGCGGGGGGGAGACCCAGTACTTC
V: TRBV29-1; size: .; length: 18; D: TRBD2; J: TRBJ2-1; CDR3: CSSGGTSGITSSYNEQFF; DNA: TGCAGCTCTGGAGGGACTAGCGGGATCACAAGCTCCTACAATGAGCAGTTCTTC
V: TRBV7-2; size: .; length: 14; D: TRBD1; J: TRBJ2-5; CDR3: CASSFGTAQETQYF; DNA: TGTGCCAGCAGCTTCGGGACAGCCCAAGAGACCCAGTACTTC
V: TRBV5-1; size: .; length: 15; D: TRBD2; J: TRBJ2-7; CDR3: CASSLRLAGEGEQYF; DNA: TGCGCCAGCAGCTTGCGACTAGCGGGGGAGGGCGAGCAGTACTTC
V: TRBV6-7; size: .; length: 14; D: TRBD1; J: TRBJ2-3; CDR3: CASSCQQGADTQYF; DNA: TGTGCCAGCAGTTGCCAGCAGGGGGCAGATACGCAGTATTTT
V: TRBV27; size: few; length: 14; D: .; J: TRBJ2-7; CDR3: CASSFAGGSNEQYF; DNA: TGTGCCAGCAGTTTCGCCGGAGGTTCCAACGAGCAGTACTTC
V: TRBV9; size: .; length: 10; D: .; J: TRBJ2-5; CDR3: CASSQETQYF; DNA: TGTGCCAGCAGCCAGGAGACCCAGTACTTC
V: TRBV19; size: .; length: 17; D: TRBD2; J: TRBJ2-1; CDR3: CASTDGGSGRLFGEQFF; DNA: TGTGCCAGTACCGATGGGGGTAGCGGGAGACTGTTCGGGGAGCAGTTCTTC
V: TRBV3-1/TRBV3-2; size: .; length: 18; D: .; J: TRBJ2-3; CDR3: CASSQGRGFNIPTDTQYF; DNA: TGTGCCAGCAGCCAAGGCAGGGGCTTCAATATCCCCACAGATACGCAGTATTTT
V: TRBV6-5; size: .; length: 11; D: .; J: TRBJ1-4; CDR3: CASGHSEKLFF; DNA: TGTGCCAGTGGACACTCGGAAAAACTGTTTTTT
V: TRBV6-2/TRBV6-3; size: few; length: 17; D: .; J: TRBJ1-4; CDR3: CASSYGFSGATNEKLFF; DNA: TGTGCCAGCAGTTACGGATTCTCAGGGGCAACTAATGAAAAACTGTTTTTT
V: TRBV24-1; size: .; length: 15; D: .; J: TRBJ1-5; CDR3: CATSEGARPNQPQHF; DNA: TGTGCCACCAGTGAGGGGGCCCGACCCAATCAGCCCCAGCATTTT
V: TRBV12-5; size: .; length: 16; D: .; J: TRBJ2-5; CDR3: CASGLGYRESWETQYF; DNA: TGTGCTAGTGGTTTGGGATACAGGGAGTCGTGGGAGACCCAGTACTTC
V: TRBV10-3; size: once; length: 14; D: .; J: TRBJ2-3; CDR3: CAISGGRRADTQYF; DNA: TGTGCCATCAGTGGGGGTCGGCGGGCAGATACGCAGTATTTT
V: TRBV5-4; size: once; length: 16; D: .; J: TRBJ2-6; CDR3: CASSRDLFSGANVLTF; DNA: TGTGCCAGCAGTCGGGATCTTTTCTCTGGGGCCAACGTCCTGACTTTC
V: TRBV27; size: .; length: 17; D: TRBD1; J: TRBJ2-2; CDR3: CASSRRRQGLNTGELFF; DNA: TGTGCCAGCAGTCGAAGAAGACAGGGCTTGAACACCGGGGAGCTGTTTTTT
V: TRBV12-3/TRBV12-4; size: few; length: 12; D: .; J: TRBJ1-2; CDR3: CASSQVTYGYTF; DNA: TGTGCCAGCAGTCAGGTTACCTATGGCTACACCTTC
V: TRBV7-9; size: .; length: 15; D: TRBD2; J: TRBJ2-7; CDR3: CASSLSGGPSYEQYF; DNA: TGTGCCAGCAGTCTTAGCGGGGGGCCCTCCTACGAGCAGTACTTC
V: TRBV19; size: .; length: 13; D: .; J: TRBJ1-5; CDR3: CASSVLSNQPQHF; DNA: TGTGCCAGTAGCGTCCTGTCTAATCAGCCCCAGCATTTT
V: TRBV5-1; size: .; length: 13; D: .; J: TRBJ2-1; CDR3: CASSLDSNNEQFF; DNA: TGCGCCAGCAGCTTGGACAGTAACAATGAGCAGTTCTTC